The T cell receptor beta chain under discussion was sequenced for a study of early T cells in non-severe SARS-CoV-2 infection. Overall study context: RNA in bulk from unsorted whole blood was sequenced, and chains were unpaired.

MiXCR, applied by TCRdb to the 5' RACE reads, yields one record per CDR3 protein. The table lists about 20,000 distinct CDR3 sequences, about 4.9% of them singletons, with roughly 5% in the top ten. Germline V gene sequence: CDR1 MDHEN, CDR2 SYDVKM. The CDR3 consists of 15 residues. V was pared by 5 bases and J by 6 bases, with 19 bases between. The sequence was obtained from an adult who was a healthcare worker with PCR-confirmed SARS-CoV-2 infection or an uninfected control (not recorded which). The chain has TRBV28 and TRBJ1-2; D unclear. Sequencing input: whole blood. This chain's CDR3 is CASSTPTSGAHGYTF. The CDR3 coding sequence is TGTGCCAGCAGTACCCCGACGTCAGGAGCTCATGGCTACACCTTC.